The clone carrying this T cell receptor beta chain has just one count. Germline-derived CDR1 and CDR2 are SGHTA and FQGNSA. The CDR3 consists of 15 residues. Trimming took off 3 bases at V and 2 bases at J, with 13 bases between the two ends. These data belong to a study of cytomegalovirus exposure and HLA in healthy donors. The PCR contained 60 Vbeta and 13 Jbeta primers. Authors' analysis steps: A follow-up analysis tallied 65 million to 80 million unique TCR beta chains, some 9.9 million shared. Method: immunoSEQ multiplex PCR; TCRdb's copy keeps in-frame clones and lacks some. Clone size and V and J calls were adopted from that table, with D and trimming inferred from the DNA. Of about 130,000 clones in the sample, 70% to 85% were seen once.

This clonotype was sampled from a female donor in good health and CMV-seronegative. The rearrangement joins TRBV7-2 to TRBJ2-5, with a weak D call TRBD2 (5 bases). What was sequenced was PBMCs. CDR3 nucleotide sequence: TGTGCCAGCAGCTTTGGACTCTTCGGGCAAGAGACCCAGTACTTC. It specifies CASSFGLFGQETQYF.